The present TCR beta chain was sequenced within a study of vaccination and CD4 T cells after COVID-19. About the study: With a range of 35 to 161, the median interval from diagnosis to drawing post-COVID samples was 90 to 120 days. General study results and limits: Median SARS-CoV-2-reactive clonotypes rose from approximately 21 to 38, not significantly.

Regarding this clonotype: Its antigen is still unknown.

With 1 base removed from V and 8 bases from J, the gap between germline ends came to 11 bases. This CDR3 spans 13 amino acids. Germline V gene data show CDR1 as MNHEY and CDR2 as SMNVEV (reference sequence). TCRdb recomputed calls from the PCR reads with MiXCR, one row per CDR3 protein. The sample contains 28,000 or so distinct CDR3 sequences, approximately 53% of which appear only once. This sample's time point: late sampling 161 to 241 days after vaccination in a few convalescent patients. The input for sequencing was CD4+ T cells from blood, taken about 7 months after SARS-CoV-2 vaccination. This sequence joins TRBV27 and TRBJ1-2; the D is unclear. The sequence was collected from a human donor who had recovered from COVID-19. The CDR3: CASSLYPTRGYTF. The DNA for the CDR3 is TGTGCCAGCAGTTTATATCCGACGCGGGGCTACACCTTC.